This TCR beta chain was observed in a study of OX40 agonist ivuxolimab in advanced cancers. Study-level information: Intravenous ivuxolimab was administered to patients every 2 weeks at 0.01 to 10 mg/kg.

Data came from immunoSEQ multiplex PCR; TCRdb stores just in-frame clones and leaves some out. The sample carries 40,000 or so clones, around 89% recorded once. Study-wide results and limits: CD4+ and CD8+ blood T cells expanded clonally by week 6 at 0.1 to 3.0 mg/kg.

Concerning this clone itself: Antigen specificity is unknown.

CDR3 length: 14 residues. V was trimmed by 3 bases and J by 5 bases, leaving 13 bases between them. The germline CDR1 and CDR2 sequences are LNHDA and SQIVND (reference sequence). This sample comprised CD4+ or CD8+ T cells sorted from blood, obtained in a trial of the OX40 agonist ivuxolimab. V and J are TRBV19 and TRBJ2-5, with D maybe TRBD1 (8 bases). This TCR was recovered from an adult with an advanced solid tumor such as melanoma, head and neck, liver or kidney cancer. The CDR3 sequence: CASSIDRGGETQYF. The CDR3, as DNA: TGTGCCAGTAGTATTGACAGGGGAGGGGAGACCCAGTACTTC.